This note documents a single T cell receptor beta chain sequence. The data originate from a study of memory CD4+ T cells and cytomegalovirus serostatus. Study details: Of the healthy Belgian adults, 9 were CMV seropositive and 20 to 30 seronegative.

Profiled with immunoSEQ multiplex PCR; TCRdb holds only in-frame clones, not every one. The table has about 44,000 clones, approximately 82% seen once; the top ten hold 1.5% to 2.5%. Single viable CD3+CD4+CD8-CD45RO+ cells were sorted as the memory CD4+ T cells. The V gene's germline CDR1 is MNHNS and CDR2 SASEGT. This CDR3 is 13 amino acids long. V shed 6 bases and J shed 3 bases, with 9 bases lying between them. The sequenced material came from memory CD4+ T cells from blood. The receptor was isolated from an adult in good health and CMV-seronegative. V usage is TRBV6-1 and J usage is TRBJ1-5; possibly TRBD1 for D (5 bases). CDR3 in amino acids: CASRQVNNQPQHF. Written as DNA, the CDR3 is TGTGCCAGCAGACAGGTGAACAATCAGCCCCAGCATTTT.